This record looks at one T cell receptor beta chain sequence and its context. The antigen is unknown. CDR3 size: 15 residues. These data originate in a study of OX40 agonist ivuxolimab in advanced cancers. Overall study results and limits: Certain nonresponders additionally had low normalized T-cell clonal expansion.

Profiled with immunoSEQ multiplex PCR; TCRdb holds only in-frame clones, not every one. The sample carries about 45,000 clones, approximately 91% recorded once. This specimen was CD4+ or CD8+ T cells sorted from blood, taken in a trial of the OX40 agonist ivuxolimab. This chain joins TRBV21-1 and TRBJ2-3; the table assigns TRBD1, which was not confirmed against the DNA. TRBV21-1 constitutes a pseudogene. The receptor's source is an adult with an advanced solid tumor such as melanoma, head and neck, liver or kidney cancer. CDR3 sequence (DNA): TGTGCCAGCAGCAAACCCAGTAACCGGGACAGGGGCGAGTATTTT. Protein: CASSKPSNRDRGEYF.